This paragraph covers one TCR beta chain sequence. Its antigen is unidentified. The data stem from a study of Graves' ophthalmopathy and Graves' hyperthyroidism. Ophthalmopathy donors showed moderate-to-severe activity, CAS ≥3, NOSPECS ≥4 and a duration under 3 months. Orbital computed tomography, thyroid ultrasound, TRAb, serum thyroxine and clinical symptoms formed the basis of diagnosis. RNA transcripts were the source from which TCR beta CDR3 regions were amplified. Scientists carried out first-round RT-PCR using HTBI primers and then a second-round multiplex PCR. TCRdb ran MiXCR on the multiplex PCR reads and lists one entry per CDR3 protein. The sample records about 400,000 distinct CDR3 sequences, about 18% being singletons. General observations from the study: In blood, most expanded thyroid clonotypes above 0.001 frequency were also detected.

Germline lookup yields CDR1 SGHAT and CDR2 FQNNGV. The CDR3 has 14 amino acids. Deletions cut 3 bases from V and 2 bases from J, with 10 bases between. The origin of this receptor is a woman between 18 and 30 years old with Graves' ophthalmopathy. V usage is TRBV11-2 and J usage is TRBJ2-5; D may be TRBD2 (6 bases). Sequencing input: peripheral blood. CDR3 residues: CASSFREKQETQYF. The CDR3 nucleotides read TGTGCCAGCAGCTTTCGGGAGAAACAAGAGACCCAGTACTTC.